These 14 T cell receptor beta chains were sequenced from one sample in a study of cytomegalovirus exposure and HLA in healthy donors. PCR used 60 Vbeta primers and 13 Jbeta primers. Profiled with immunoSEQ multiplex PCR; TCRdb holds only in-frame clones, not every one. The table has about 150,000 clones, 64% seen once. The sample consisted of PBMCs. The receptor source for this set is a woman aged 25 to 45 in good health and CMV-seropositive.

This clone was detected only a few times. The chain combines TRBV15 with TRBJ2-7; TRBD2 aligns across 11 bases. The germline V gene encodes CDR1 LNHNV and CDR2 YYDKDF (reference sequence). This CDR3 is built from 17 residues. V shed 0 bases, J shed 5 bases, and the junction held 9 bases outside the gene matches. For the CDR3, the DNA is TGTGCCACCAGCAGAGATTTAGCGGGAGGGCCCTTTAACGAGCAGTACTTC. Its translation is CATSRDLAGGPFNEQYF.

This chain uses TRBV9 with TRBJ1-4, with a possible D match to TRBD1 (6 bases). The CDR3 totals 15 residues. Germline V gene sequence: CDR1 SGDLS, CDR2 YYNGEE. The V end lost 0 bases, the J end lost 5 bases, and 11 bases lay between the germline ends. This CDR3 is CASSVAQGMNEKLFF. DNA for the CDR3: TGTGCCAGCAGCGTAGCTCAGGGGATGAATGAAAAACTGTTTTTT.

V gene TRBV4-1 combines with J gene TRBJ1-1; TRBD1 is a possible D gene (6 bases). V dropped 2 bases and J dropped 10 bases, with 20 bases sitting between them. This CDR3 is 15 amino acids long. The germline V gene encodes CDR1 MGHRA and CDR2 YSYEKL. The CDR3 region is CASSQLTGWFSSAFF. The CDR3 region has the DNA TGCGCCAGCAGCCAATTAACAGGGTGGTTTTCTTCAGCTTTCTTT.

This clone came up once. DNA for the CDR3: TGTGCCAGCAGGCCAGGGACTTTCCAAGAGACCCAGTACTTC. Translated, it gives CASRPGTFQETQYF. This chain joins TRBV5-4 and TRBJ2-5; possibly TRBD2 for D (6 bases). The CDR3 contains 14 residues. Germline CDR1 and CDR2: SGHNT and YYREEE (reference sequence). V lost 5 bases and J lost 1, with 12 bases in between.

This chain joins TRBV6-1 and TRBJ1-5, with a possible D match to TRBD1 (6 bases). The V end was cut by 4 bases, the J end by 7 bases, with 11 bases between. This CDR3 comprises 13 residues. Germline-derived CDR1 and CDR2 are MNHNS and SASEGT. CDR3 residues: CASSVGAGQPQHF. For the CDR3, the DNA is TGTGCCAGCAGTGTGGGGGCTGGGCAGCCCCAGCATTTT.

This chain links TRBV4-1 with TRBJ1-1; D ambiguous. The CDR3 is 15 amino acids. The germline V and J ends were trimmed by 0 bases and 3 bases, with 11 bases remaining between them. In germline, CDR1 is MGHRA, CDR2 YSYEKL. CDR3 nucleotide sequence: TGCGCCAGCAGCCAAGACGTTCGTCCAGACACTGAAGCTTTCTTT. The encoded protein is CASSQDVRPDTEAFF.

CDR3 coding DNA: TGTGCCAGCAGGGCAATTGACAGGAATGGCTACACCTTC. Protein: CASRAIDRNGYTF. The genes are TRBV27 and TRBJ1-2, with D tentatively TRBD1 (6 bases). Deletions cut 6 bases from V and 6 bases from J, with 14 bases between. The CDR3 runs 13 residues. Germline CDR1 is MNHEY and CDR2 is SMNVEV (reference sequence).

This clone came up once. The rearrangement joins TRBV20-1 to TRBJ2-1; D not certain. Germline values: CDR1 DFQATT, CDR2 SNEGSKA (reference sequence). Trimming removed 0 bases from V and 8 bases from J, with 5 bases in between. There are 11 residues in the CDR3. The CDR3 here is CSARDLYEQFF. As DNA, the CDR3 is TGCAGTGCTAGAGATCTCTATGAGCAGTTCTTC.

The rearrangement joins TRBV4-1 to TRBJ1-1; 9 nucleotides line up with TRBD1. This CDR3 contains 16 residues. J gave up 1 base and V 0 bases, and 3 bases lay outside the gene matches. Germline values: CDR1 MGHRA, CDR2 YSYEKL. The CDR3 coding sequence is TGCGCCAGCAGCCAAGAGAGGGGACAGGGGAACACTGAAGCTTTCTTT. Amino acid sequence: CASSQERGQGNTEAFF.

This clone was seen a handful of times. CDR3: CASSQEARGVYGDYGYTF. CDR3 DNA: TGTGCCAGCAGCCAAGAGGCCAGGGGGGTTTACGGTGACTATGGCTACACCTTC. The chain links TRBV14 to TRBJ1-2; 7 bases are shared with TRBD1. Germline values: CDR1 SGHDN, CDR2 FVKESK. The CDR3 consists of 18 residues. Trimming removed 0 bases from V and 3 bases from J; junction bases left unmatched: 13.

This clone showed up just a few times. The chain joins TRBV15 to TRBJ2-5; TRBD1 is a possible D gene (5 bases). Germline V gene sequence: CDR1 LNHNV, CDR2 YYDKDF (reference sequence). V was cut by 0 bases and J by 3 bases, with 14 bases left in between. The CDR3 length is 16 residues. CDR3 region: CATSRDHGQGKETQYF. The CDR3 DNA reads as TGTGCCACCAGCAGAGACCATGGGCAGGGCAAAGAGACCCAGTACTTC.

This chain connects TRBV28 to TRBJ2-4; TRBD1 matches 9 bases. This CDR3 is 16 amino acids long. V lost 1 base and J lost 15; bases outside the gene matches: 16. Looked up from germline, CDR1 is MDHEN and CDR2 is SYDVKM. CDR3 amino acids: CASSLSPGQGPIGGYF. CDR3 DNA sequence: TGTGCCAGCAGTTTATCGCCGGGACAGGGACCTATCGGGGGGTACTTC.

This chain uses TRBV19 with TRBJ2-2; 8 bases agree with TRBD2. Germline CDR1 LNHDA, CDR2 SQIVND (reference sequence). With V trimmed by 11 bases and J by 4 bases, 18 bases remained unmatched. This CDR3 has 17 amino acids. In nucleotides, the CDR3 is TGTGCCGTTACCGCCTCAAGCGGGAGTCGCAGCACCGGGGAGCTGTTTTTT. Encoded protein: CAVTASSGSRSTGELFF. The full variable domain, in which reference TRBV19 and TRBJ2-2 provide the parts outside the CDR3, is DGGITQSPKYLFRKEGQNVTLSCEQNLNHDAMYWYRQDPGQGLRLIYYSQIVNDFQKGDIAEGYSVSREKKESFPLTVTSAQKNPTAFYLCAVTASSGSRSTGELFFGEGSRLTVL.

This clone came up once. This rearrangement joins TRBV9 to TRBJ1-3; D is perhaps TRBD1 (5 bases). Germline V gives CDR1 SGDLS, CDR2 YYNGEE. The CDR3 sequence is 16 residues long. Deletions cut 0 bases from V and 0 bases from J, with 10 bases between. The CDR3 DNA reads as TGTGCCAGCAGCGTAGAGGTGGGGGGCTCTGGAAACACCATATATTTT. Amino acids: CASSVEVGGSGNTIYF.